The entry below gives a single T cell receptor (beta chain) sequence along with its context. This specimen comes from a study of T cell changes during pregnancy in multiple sclerosis. TCRdb's table, derived via immunoSEQ multiplex PCR, lists solely in-frame clones and lacks some. This sample carries some 46,000 clones, 92% of them seen once, and the ten largest clones take 0.39%. The CDR3 runs to 11 residues. Per the germline V gene, CDR1 is GTSNPN and CDR2 is SVGIG (reference sequence). Trimming pared 0 bases from V and 11 bases from J, leaving 10 bases between. The TCR sequence derives from a female donor with multiple sclerosis, enrolled in a pregnancy study. The V and J genes are TRBV30 and TRBJ1-2; the D is unclear. Specimen: CD4+ T cells from peripheral blood mononuclear cells, collected after pregnancy. The CDR3 loop reads CAWSVLSGYTF. The CDR3 DNA sequence: TGTGCCTGGAGTGTACTCAGCGGTTACACCTTC.